The 22 T cell receptor beta chains reported below all come from one sample, sequenced in a study of OX40 agonist ivuxolimab in advanced cancers. The repertoire was sequenced with immunoSEQ multiplex PCR; TCRdb's copy has only in-frame clones and lacks some. The table has under 85,000 clones, approximately 86% seen once. The material was CD4+ or CD8+ T cells sorted from blood, obtained in a trial of the OX40 agonist ivuxolimab. These receptors originate from an adult with an advanced solid tumor such as melanoma, head and neck, liver or kidney cancer.

V usage is TRBV27 and J usage is TRBJ1-2; D perhaps matches TRBD1 (6 bases). There are 14 residues in the CDR3. The V end was cut by 3 bases, the J end by 4 bases, with 12 bases between. The germline V gene has CDR1 MNHEY and CDR2 SMNVEV (reference sequence). In DNA form, the CDR3 reads TGTGCCAGCAGTTTCCGCAGGGGCTCCTATGGCTACACCTTC. Translating gives CASSFRRGSYGYTF.

This clone was counted a few times. This chain connects TRBV5-1 to TRBJ2-5; 7 bases match TRBD2. Germline-derived CDR1 and CDR2 are SGHRS and YFSETQ. The CDR3 is 15 amino acids. V trimming: 0 bases; J trimming: 0 bases; junction bases outside the gene matches: 2. This CDR3 reads CASSLVGRDQETQYF. CDR3 in DNA: TGCGCCAGCAGCTTGGTGGGGAGGGACCAAGAGACCCAGTACTTC. The entire variable domain, with the rest obtained from reference TRBV5-1 and TRBJ2-5, is as follows: KAGVTQTPRYLIKTRGQQVTLSCSPISGHRSVSWYQQTPGQGLQFLFEYFSETQRNKGNFPGRFSGRQFSNSRSEMNVSTLELGDSALYLCASSLVGRDQETQYFGPGTRLLVL.

This clone has only one observation. The rearrangement joins TRBV2 to TRBJ1-5; 11 bases are a match to TRBD1. The CDR3 length is 15 residues. Germline trimming cut 1 base from V and 8 bases from J; bases unmatched to any gene: 4. Germline V gene sequence: CDR1 SNHLY, CDR2 FYNNEI. The CDR3 region is CASSEERTGGKPQHF. The CDR3 DNA is TGTGCCAGCAGTGAAGAACGGACAGGGGGCAAGCCCCAGCATTTT.

The gene calls are TRBV13 and TRBJ1-5; D ambiguous. The V gene's germline CDR1 is PRHDT and CDR2 FYEKMQ (reference sequence). The CDR3 runs 12 residues. Trimming cost V 3 bases and J 5 bases, with 5 bases left between them. The CDR3 spells CASSFRDQPQHF. CDR3 DNA: TGTGCCAGCAGCTTTAGGGATCAGCCCCAGCATTTT.

This clone was picked up one time. The chain employs TRBV19 and TRBJ2-1, with D possibly TRBD2 on 6 matching bases. The CDR3 consists of 15 residues. The V and J ends lost 9 bases and 2 bases respectively, with 17 bases between them. In germline, CDR1 is LNHDA, CDR2 SQIVND (reference sequence). CDR3 sequence reads: CASKSPGETYNEQFF. The DNA of the CDR3 is TGTGCCAGCAAATCCCCGGGAGAAACCTACAATGAGCAGTTCTTC.

This sequence joins TRBV27 and TRBJ1-1; D remains ambiguous. CDR1 and CDR2 (germline): MNHEY, SMNVEV (reference sequence). The CDR3 totals 13 residues. Trimming took 8 bases from V and 2 from J, leaving 12 bases between them. The CDR3 DNA is TGTGCCAGCCTCAAATCGGGAAACACTGAAGCTTTCTTT. Translating gives CASLKSGNTEAFF.

This clone was found a few times. The V gene is TRBV5-8, the J gene TRBJ1-2, with D possibly TRBD1 on 6 matching bases. The V end lost 4 bases, the J end lost 4 bases, and 14 bases lay between the germline ends. Germline V CDR1 and CDR2: SGHTS, YDEGEE. The CDR3 runs to 14 residues. The CDR3 DNA reads as TGTGCCAGCAGCCCGAGGGGGGTCCTCTATGGCTACACCTTC. Residues: CASSPRGVLYGYTF.

Only a few counts were recorded for this clone. This chain links TRBV5-1 with TRBJ2-3; the D gene is possibly TRBD2 (6 bases). The CDR3 loop spans 14 amino acids. The V end was cut by 5 bases, the J end by 2 bases, with 12 bases between. Germline CDR1 is SGHRS and CDR2 is YFSETQ. CDR3 bases: TGCGCCAGCAGGGATAGCGGACCCACAGATACGCAGTATTTT. The encoded protein is CASRDSGPTDTQYF.

This clone was observed a handful of times. The V call is TRBV11-2, the J call TRBJ1-1; D gene ambiguous. This CDR3 region has 13 residues. Trimming pared 4 bases from V and 0 bases from J, leaving 6 bases between. The germline V gene has CDR1 SGHAT and CDR2 FQNNGV. DNA for the CDR3: TGTGCCAGCAGCTCTGGCCTGAACACTGAAGCTTTCTTT. This sequence encodes CASSSGLNTEAFF. The variable domain in full, with the rest retrieved from reference TRBV11-2 and TRBJ1-1, is EAGVAQSPRYKIIEKRQSVAFWCNPISGHATLYWYQQILGQGPKLLIQFQNNGVVDDSQLPKDRFSAERLKGVDSTLKIQPAKLEDSAVYLCASSSGLNTEAFFGQGTRLTVV.

In this sample, this clone turned up a few times. The CDR3 sequence: CASSKRTSGGGEQFF. The CDR3 coding sequence is TGTGCCAGCAGTAAGCGGACTAGCGGGGGGGGTGAGCAGTTCTTC. The chain carries TRBV2 and TRBJ2-1; TRBD2 matches at 15 bases. With V trimmed by 5 bases and J by 9 bases, 5 bases remained unmatched. From germline, CDR1 is SNHLY and CDR2 FYNNEI. The CDR3 loop spans 15 amino acids. Together with reference TRBV2 and TRBJ2-1, the CDR3 gives the full variable domain: EPEVTQTPSHQVTQMGQEVILRCVPISNHLYFYWYRQILGQKVEFLVSFYNNEISEKSEIFDDQFSVERPDGSNFTLKIRSTKLEDSAMYFCASSKRTSGGGEQFFGPGTRLTVL.

The chain links TRBV28 to TRBJ1-4; D remains ambiguous. The CDR3 is made up of 12 amino acids. Germline V gene data show CDR1 as MDHEN and CDR2 as SYDVKM. Trimming shortened V by 4 bases and J by 5 bases, and 5 bases separated the two germline ends. CDR3 sequence: CASSSQNEKLFF. In nucleotides, the CDR3 is TGTGCCAGCAGTTCCCAGAATGAAAAACTGTTTTTT.

The rearrangement links TRBV30 to TRBJ2-3; either TRBD1 or TRBD2 may fit D (5 bases each). Germline assignment: CDR1 GTSNPN and CDR2 SVGIG (reference sequence). CDR3 size: 14 residues. Deletions cut 4 bases from V and 0 bases from J, with 11 bases between. CDR3 sequence (DNA): TGTGCCTGGAAGGTGGGACGAAGCACAGATACGCAGTATTTT. It yields the protein CAWKVGRSTDTQYF.

V is TRBV28 and J is TRBJ1-4, with D possibly being TRBD1 (5 bases). CDR3 size: 15 residues. Trimming left V 5 bases short and J 6 bases short, with 16 bases between. Germline values: CDR1 MDHEN, CDR2 SYDVKM. DNA for the CDR3: TGTGCCAGCAGTCCGTATCGGGGCGAGGATGAAAAACTGTTTTTT. It specifies CASSPYRGEDEKLFF. The entire variable domain, with the rest obtained from reference TRBV28 and TRBJ1-4, is as follows: DVKVTQSSRYLVKRTGEKVFLECVQDMDHENMFWYRQDPGLGLRLIYFSYDVKMKEKGDIPEGYSVSREKKERFSLILESASTNQTSMYLCASSPYRGEDEKLFFGSGTQLSVL.

This chain links TRBV14 with TRBJ2-5; 7 nucleotides line up with TRBD2. With 4 bases clipped from V and 5 bases from J, the junction kept 7 bases outside the gene matches. This CDR3 has 14 amino acids. CDR1 and CDR2 (germline): SGHDN, FVKESK. In DNA, the CDR3 is TGTGCCAGCAGCCCCCCAGCGGGGAGGGAGACCCAGTACTTC. Translating it yields CASSPPAGRETQYF. Using reference TRBV14 and TRBJ2-5 for the parts outside the CDR3, the full variable domain is EAGVTQFPSHSVIEKGQTVTLRCDPISGHDNLYWYRRVMGKEIKFLLHFVKESKQDESGMPNNRFLAERTGGTYSTLKVQPAELEDSGVYFCASSPPAGRETQYFGPGTRLLVL.

The chain recombines TRBV7-8 with TRBJ2-7; a possible D gene is TRBD1 (6 bases). The CDR3 spans 15 residues. Trimming left V 1 base short and J 2 bases short, with 12 bases between. CDR1 SGHVS and CDR2 FQNEAQ come from the germline V gene. The chain's CDR3 is CASSLGGTQAYEQYF. CDR3 coding DNA: TGTGCCAGCAGCTTAGGAGGGACACAAGCCTACGAGCAGTACTTC.

The chain couples TRBV7-2 to TRBJ1-5, with D perhaps TRBD1 (6 bases). CDR3 length: 16 residues. The V end was cut by 3 bases, the J end by 6 bases, with 18 bases between. CDR1 and CDR2 (germline): SGHTA, FQGNSA. The CDR3 spells CASSLGVGGVGQPQHF. The CDR3 bases are TGTGCCAGCAGCTTGGGTGTGGGGGGCGTTGGTCAGCCCCAGCATTTT.

The V and J genes are TRBV6-6 and TRBJ2-2, with D tentatively TRBD1 (6 bases). CDR1 is MNHNY, CDR2 SVGAGI, per germline (reference sequence). Trimming stripped 6 bases from V and 4 bases from J, with 9 bases between. This CDR3 has 13 amino acids. The CDR3 protein is CASRQGGTGELFF. The CDR3 region has the DNA TGTGCCAGCAGACAGGGTGGCACCGGGGAGCTGTTTTTT.

The chain is built from TRBV7-2 and TRBJ2-1; no definite D call. CDR1 SGHTA and CDR2 FQGNSA come from the germline V gene. V lost 1 base and J 4 bases, leaving 5 bases between the germline ends. The CDR3 consists of 13 residues. The CDR3 loop is CASSLVLYNEQFF. The CDR3 coding sequence is TGTGCCAGCAGCTTAGTATTGTACAATGAGCAGTTCTTC.

The rearrangement links TRBV29-1 to TRBJ1-6, with TRBD1 matching 8 bases. Germline V lookup: CDR1 SQVTM, CDR2 ANQGSEA. The length of the CDR3 is 12 residues. J was trimmed by 7 bases and V by 7 bases; bases with no gene match: 3. The CDR3 spells CSARDRNSPLHF. CDR3 DNA sequence: TGCAGCGCCCGGGACAGGAATTCACCCCTCCACTTT.

Only one count was recorded for this clone. The chain links TRBV5-4 to TRBJ2-6; D uncertain. Germline V gene sequence: CDR1 SGHNT, CDR2 YYREEE (reference sequence). The CDR3 has 15 residues. V was shortened by 4 bases and J by 0 bases, with 8 bases between the two germline ends. This CDR3 reads CASSLVGSGANVLTF. CDR3 sequence (DNA): TGTGCCAGCAGCCTGGTGGGCTCTGGGGCCAACGTCCTGACTTTC. The full variable domain, with the rest looked up from reference TRBV5-4 and TRBJ2-6, is ETGVTQSPTHLIKTRGQQVTLRCSSQSGHNTVSWYQQALGQGPQFIFQYYREEENGRGNFPPRFSGLQFPNYSSELNVNALELDDSALYLCASSLVGSGANVLTFGAGSRLTVL.

J is TRBJ2-3 and V is TRBV19; the match to TRBD1 covers 8 bases. The CDR3 sequence is 13 residues long. Unmatched junction bases numbered 3, after V lost 4 bases and J lost 6 bases. Germline V gene sequence: CDR1 LNHDA, CDR2 SQIVND (reference sequence). CDR3 protein: CASSRTGTDTQYF. In DNA form, the CDR3 reads TGTGCCAGTAGTAGGACAGGGACGGATACGCAGTATTTT.

J is TRBJ1-5 and V is TRBV29-1; no reliable D call. There are 12 residues in the CDR3. The germline V gene has CDR1 SQVTM and CDR2 ANQGSEA. Trimming cost V 4 bases and J 2 bases, with 6 bases left between them. The CDR3 here is CSVGEGNQPQHF. CDR3 nucleotide sequence: TGCAGCGTTGGGGAAGGCAATCAGCCCCAGCATTTT.